This TCR beta chain was observed in a study of early T cells in non-severe SARS-CoV-2 infection. Study as a whole: Bulk RNA isolated from unsorted whole blood underwent sequencing; chains were not paired.

In the library, individual cDNA molecules carried attached unique molecular identifiers. Using its own MiXCR run on the 5' RACE reads, TCRdb lists one record per CDR3 protein. This table holds roughly 70,000 distinct CDR3 sequences, approximately 13% found once. Regarding the study as a whole: Clonotype matching in VDJdb favored anti-spike CD8 responses and did not capture private and CD4 specificities.

There are a few counts of this clonotype. The antigen remains unidentified. With V trimmed by 0 bases and J by 6 bases, 3 bases remained unmatched. The germline V gene encodes CDR1 SGHNT and CDR2 YYREEE (reference sequence). The length of the CDR3 is 15 residues. Input material: whole blood. The V and J genes are TRBV5-4 and TRBJ2-1; 10 bases are a match to TRBD2. This clonotype was obtained from an adult who was a healthcare worker with PCR-confirmed SARS-CoV-2 infection or an uninfected control (not recorded which). Here the CDR3 DNA reads TGTGCCAGCAGCTTGGTTCTAGCGGGAGCCAATGAGCAGTTCTTC. Amino acid sequence: CASSLVLAGANEQFF. Together with reference TRBV5-4 and TRBJ2-1, the CDR3 gives the full variable domain: ETGVTQSPTHLIKTRGQQVTLRCSSQSGHNTVSWYQQALGQGPQFIFQYYREEENGRGNFPPRFSGLQFPNYSSELNVNALELDDSALYLCASSLVLAGANEQFFGPGTRLTVL.